These 19 T cell receptor beta chains originate from one sample sequenced in a study of blood T cell repertoires in COVID-19. The protocol was immunoSEQ multiplex PCR, while the TCRdb copy is restricted to in-frame clones and leaves out a portion. The sample comprises 250,000 to 350,000 clones, approximately 89% of which are singletons, and about an eighth rests with the top ten. Sequencing was carried out using peripheral blood. The receptors originated from a woman aged 55-75 years with acute or convalescent COVID-19.

The V gene is TRBV30, the J gene TRBJ1-3, with D perhaps matching TRBD1 (6 bases). Looked up from germline, CDR1 is GTSNPN and CDR2 is SVGIG (reference sequence). V lost 0 bases to trimming and J lost 2 bases, with 11 bases between them. The CDR3 has 15 residues. This CDR3 is CAWSVLKGAGNTIYF. CDR3 DNA sequence: TGTGCCTGGAGTGTACTAAAGGGGGCTGGAAACACCATATATTTT.

V is TRBV6-6 and J is TRBJ2-7; possible D gene TRBD1, 6 bases. This CDR3 spans 16 amino acids. V was pared by 5 bases and J by 1 base, with 18 bases between. CDR1 and CDR2 (germline): MNHNY, SVGAGI (reference sequence). CDR3 amino acids: CASSNTDRSRSYEQYF. The CDR3 DNA is TGTGCCAGCAGTAACACCGACAGGTCCAGGTCCTACGAGCAGTACTTC.

The chain combines TRBV6-6 with TRBJ1-1, with 7 bases identical to TRBD1. The trim removed 4 bases at V and 7 bases at J, leaving 3 bases unmatched. In germline, CDR1 is MNHNY, CDR2 SVGAGI (reference sequence). This CDR3 contains 12 residues. CDR3 nucleotide sequence: TGTGCCAGCAGTTCCGGGACAGTTGAAGCTTTCTTT. Protein sequence: CASSSGTVEAFF.

The J gene is TRBJ2-7, the V gene TRBV15; 14 bases map to TRBD2. Trimming removed 9 bases from V and 2 bases from J; junction bases left unmatched: 12. Germline assignment: CDR1 LNHNV and CDR2 YYDKDF (reference sequence). The CDR3 has 17 amino acids. The CDR3 DNA reads TGTGCCACGGCCATCGGGACTAGCGGGGGTCCTACCTACGAGCAGTACTTC. Protein: CATAIGTSGGPTYEQYF.

The rearrangement uses TRBV5-1 and TRBJ1-1; the D is unclear. Germline assignment: CDR1 SGHRS and CDR2 YFSETQ. The germline V and J ends were trimmed by 5 bases and 1 base, with 9 bases remaining between them. The CDR3 totals 13 residues. In nucleotides, the CDR3 is TGCGCCAGCAGTTCTCCAGAGAACACTGAAGCTTTCTTT. It codes for CASSSPENTEAFF.

This chain connects TRBV9 to TRBJ1-5, with 7 bases fitting TRBD1. V gave up 3 bases and J gave up 8 bases; unmatched junction bases: 11. Germline V lookup: CDR1 SGDLS, CDR2 YYNGEE. This CDR3 spans 15 amino acids. In DNA, the CDR3 is TGTGCCAGCAGCGCCCAGGGGGGTTATGGAGAGCCCCAGCATTTT. Translated, it gives CASSAQGGYGEPQHF.

The V gene is TRBV18, the J gene TRBJ1-1, with 9 bases matching TRBD1. V trimming: 6 bases; J trimming: 1 base; junction bases outside the gene matches: 6. The CDR3 has 15 residues. Germline V CDR1 and CDR2: KGHSH, LQKENI. CDR3 residues: CASSQTGGSNTEAFF. As DNA, the CDR3 is TGTGCCAGCTCGCAGACAGGGGGGTCGAACACTGAAGCTTTCTTT.

The chain is built from TRBV19 and TRBJ2-1; 13 positions agree with TRBD2. The CDR3 runs 22 residues. V lost 1 base and J lost 8; bases outside the gene matches: 23. Germline-derived CDR1 and CDR2 are LNHDA and SQIVND (reference sequence). The CDR3 DNA sequence: TGTGCCAGTAGTATAGTGGATCCCCCTCCGGCTCGGACTAGCGGGAGCTGGCATGAGCAGTTCTTC. Amino acid sequence: CASSIVDPPPARTSGSWHEQFF.

This chain uses TRBV5-1 with TRBJ2-3; 9 bases are a match to TRBD2. The CDR3 is 16 amino acids. Per the germline V gene, CDR1 is SGHRS and CDR2 is YFSETQ. After removal of 2 bases from V and 2 bases from J, the junction contained 6 bases not matched to a gene. The CDR3 DNA sequence: TGCGCCAGCAGCTTAGCGGGAGGCGGGTACACAGATACGCAGTATTTT. It is translated as CASSLAGGGYTDTQYF.

The chain employs TRBV2 and TRBJ2-1, with a possible D match to TRBD2 (5 bases). Trimming pared 2 bases from V and 0 bases from J, leaving 11 bases between. The CDR3 has 16 amino acids. Germline V lookup: CDR1 SNHLY, CDR2 FYNNEI. In nucleotides, the CDR3 is TGTGCCAGCAGTGAACTACTAGGCCTCTCCTACAATGAGCAGTTCTTC. Translating it yields CASSELLGLSYNEQFF.

The chain combines TRBV7-9 with TRBJ1-5; TRBD1 is a possible D gene (6 bases). Germline V CDR1 and CDR2: SEHNR, FQNEAQ (reference sequence). Trimming cost V 4 bases and J 4 bases, with 11 bases left between them. This CDR3 is 14 amino acids long. CDR3 region: CASSSGGINQPQHF. DNA of the CDR3: TGTGCCAGCAGCTCGGGGGGCATAAATCAGCCCCAGCATTTT. Combining the CDR3 with reference TRBV7-9 and TRBJ1-5 gives the whole variable domain DTGVSQNPRHKITKRGQNVTFRCDPISEHNRLYWYRQTLGQGPEFLTYFQNEAQLEKSRLLSDRFSAERPKGSFSTLEIQRTEQGDSAMYLCASSSGGINQPQHFGDGTRLSIL.

The V call is TRBV6-5, the J call TRBJ2-3, with 11 bases identical to TRBD2. Germline V gives CDR1 MNHEY, CDR2 SVGAGI. The CDR3 has 14 residues. With 8 bases clipped from V and 6 bases from J, the junction kept 7 bases outside the gene matches. CDR3 sequence: CASDVAGGPDTQYF. Written as DNA, the CDR3 is TGTGCCAGCGACGTAGCGGGGGGGCCTGATACGCAGTATTTT.

This clone was picked up one time. The chain combines TRBV10-3 with TRBJ2-2, with 9 bases that match TRBD2. The trim removed 9 bases at V and 5 bases at J, leaving 1 base unmatched. CDR3 size: 12 residues. The germline V gene has CDR1 ENHRY and CDR2 SYGVKD. CDR3 sequence: CAMSGGTGELFF. The CDR3 nucleotides are TGTGCCATGAGCGGGGGGACCGGGGAGCTGTTTTTT.

This rearrangement joins TRBV6-5 to TRBJ2-3; D uncertain. CDR1 and CDR2 from the germline V gene are MNHEY and SVGAGI. V lost 3 bases, J lost 0 bases, and 4 bases lay in between. This CDR3 has 13 residues. CDR3 loop: CASSYTSTDTQYF. CDR3 sequence (DNA): TGTGCCAGCAGTTATACTAGCACAGATACGCAGTATTTT.

This chain's CDR3 is CASSPSGASGNTIYF. Here the CDR3 DNA reads TGTGCCAGCTCACCGAGCGGGGCCTCTGGAAACACCATATATTTT. The chain uses TRBV18 and TRBJ1-3, with D maybe TRBD1 (5 bases). V lost 3 bases, J lost 0 bases, and 9 bases lay in between. The CDR3 extends over 15 amino acids. CDR1 KGHSH and CDR2 LQKENI come from the germline V gene.

V gene TRBV7-9 combines with J gene TRBJ2-2; TRBD2 matches at 8 bases. The CDR3 runs 15 residues. The trim removed 5 bases at V and 0 bases at J, leaving 2 bases unmatched. Germline CDR1 is SEHNR and CDR2 is FQNEAQ (reference sequence). CDR3 in DNA: TGTGCCAGCAGCCCGGGACTAGCGAACACCGGGGAGCTGTTTTTT. It is translated as CASSPGLANTGELFF. Full variable domain (outside the CDR3, taken from reference TRBV7-9 and TRBJ2-2): DTGVSQNPRHKITKRGQNVTFRCDPISEHNRLYWYRQTLGQGPEFLTYFQNEAQLEKSRLLSDRFSAERPKGSFSTLEIQRTEQGDSAMYLCASSPGLANTGELFFGEGSRLTVL.

The chain recombines TRBV7-2 with TRBJ2-3; 8 bases agree with TRBD1. V was pared by 6 bases and J by 5 bases, with 4 bases of the junction left unmatched. The CDR3 covers 13 residues. The germline V gene has CDR1 SGHTA and CDR2 FQGNSA. The CDR3 DNA is TGTGCCAGCAGACAGGGGGGTGGAGATACGCAGTATTTT. Its translation is CASRQGGGDTQYF.

The chain has TRBV6-6 and TRBJ1-1, with D possibly matching TRBD1 (5 bases). Per the germline V gene, CDR1 is MNHNY and CDR2 is SVGAGI (reference sequence). This CDR3 has 15 residues. Trimming took 2 bases from V and 1 from J, leaving 11 bases between them. The CDR3: CASSYGRGGNTEAFF. CDR3 sequence (DNA): TGTGCCAGCAGTTACGGGAGGGGCGGGAACACTGAAGCTTTCTTT.

This clone was counted a single time. The chain is built from TRBV7-3 and TRBJ2-2; D call uncertain. The length of the CDR3 is 14 residues. V was shortened by 2 bases and J by 9 bases, with 13 bases between the two germline ends. CDR1 and CDR2 (germline): SGHTA, FQGTGA. The CDR3 is CASSLVPQARELFF. The CDR3 DNA is TGTGCCAGCAGCTTAGTTCCGCAGGCTAGGGAGCTGTTTTTT.